This TCR beta chain was sequenced for a study of Graves' ophthalmopathy and Graves' hyperthyroidism. Overall study results and limits: As the model predicted ophthalmopathy progression, it achieved a sensitivity of roughly 69% and a specificity of 72.22%.

The CDR3 totals 13 residues. Trimming pared 5 bases from V and 3 bases from J, leaving 10 bases between. Germline values: CDR1 MNHEY, CDR2 SMNVEV (reference sequence). RNA transcripts were the source from which TCR beta CDR3 regions were amplified. Investigators did first-round RT-PCR with HTBI primers, then second-round multiplex PCR. TCRdb reprocessed the multiplex PCR reads via MiXCR and lists one record per CDR3 protein. The profile shows 350,000 or so distinct CDR3 sequences, around a sixth of them singletons. PBMCs had their origin in fresh peripheral blood (around 10 ml). At least ten counts were recorded for this clonotype. Its matching antigen is unknown.

The V and J genes are TRBV27 and TRBJ1-1; D is ambiguous. The sequencing sample was made of peripheral blood. This sequence was found in an adult man with Graves' ophthalmopathy. For the CDR3, the DNA is TGTGCCAGCAGTACCCGGACGTACACTGAAGCTTTCTTT. This translates into CASSTRTYTEAFF.